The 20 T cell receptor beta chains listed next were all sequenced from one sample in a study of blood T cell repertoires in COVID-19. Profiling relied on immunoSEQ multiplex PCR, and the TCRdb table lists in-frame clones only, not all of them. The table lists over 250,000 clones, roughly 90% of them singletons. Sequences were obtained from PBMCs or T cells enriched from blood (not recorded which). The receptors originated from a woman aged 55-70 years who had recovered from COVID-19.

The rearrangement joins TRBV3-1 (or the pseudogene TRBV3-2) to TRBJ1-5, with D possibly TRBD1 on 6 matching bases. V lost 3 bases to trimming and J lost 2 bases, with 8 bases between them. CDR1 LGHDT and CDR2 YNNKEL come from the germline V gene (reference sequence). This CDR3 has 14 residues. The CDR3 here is CASSHRGRNQPQHF. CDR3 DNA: TGTGCCAGCAGCCACAGGGGTCGCAATCAGCCCCAGCATTTT.

The CDR3 sequence: CASSPPGLAASYNEQFF. As DNA, the CDR3 is TGTGCCAGCAGTCCACCGGGACTAGCGGCCTCCTACAATGAGCAGTTCTTC. The chain couples TRBV28 to TRBJ2-1, with 11 bases aligning to TRBD2. Germline V gene data show CDR1 as MDHEN and CDR2 as SYDVKM. The length of the CDR3 is 17 residues. V lost 5 bases to trimming and J lost 0 bases; unmatched junction nucleotides: 6.

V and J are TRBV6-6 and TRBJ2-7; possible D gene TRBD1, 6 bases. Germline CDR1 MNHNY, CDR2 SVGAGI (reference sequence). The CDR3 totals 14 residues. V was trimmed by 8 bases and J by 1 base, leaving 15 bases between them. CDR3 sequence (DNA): TGTGCCAGCGATACGAACAGGGATTCCTACGAGCAGTACTTC. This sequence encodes CASDTNRDSYEQYF.

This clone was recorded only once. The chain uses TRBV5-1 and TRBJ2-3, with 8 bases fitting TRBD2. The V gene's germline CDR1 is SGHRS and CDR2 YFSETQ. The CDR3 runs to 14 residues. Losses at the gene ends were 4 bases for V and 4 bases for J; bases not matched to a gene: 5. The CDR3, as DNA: TGCGCCAGCAGCAGCGGACTAGCCTCAGATACGCAGTATTTT. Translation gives CASSSGLASDTQYF.

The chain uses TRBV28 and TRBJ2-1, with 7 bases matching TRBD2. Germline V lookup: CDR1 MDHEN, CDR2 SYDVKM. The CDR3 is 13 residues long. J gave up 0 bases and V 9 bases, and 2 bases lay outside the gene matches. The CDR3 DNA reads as TGTGCCAGTTCTAGCGGCTCCTACAATGAGCAGTTCTTC. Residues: CASSSGSYNEQFF.

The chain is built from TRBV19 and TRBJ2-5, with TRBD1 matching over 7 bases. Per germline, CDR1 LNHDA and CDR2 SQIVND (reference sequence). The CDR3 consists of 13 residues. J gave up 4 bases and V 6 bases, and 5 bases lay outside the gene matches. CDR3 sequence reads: CASRDRASETQYF. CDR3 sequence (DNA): TGTGCCAGTAGAGACAGGGCGTCAGAGACCCAGTACTTC.

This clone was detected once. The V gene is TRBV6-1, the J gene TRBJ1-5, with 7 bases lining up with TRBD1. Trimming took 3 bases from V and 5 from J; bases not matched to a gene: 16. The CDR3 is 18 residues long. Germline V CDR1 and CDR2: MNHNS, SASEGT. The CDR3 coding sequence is TGTGCCAGCAGTGAGTTTAGGACAGGAAGGAGTTCGGATCAGCCCCAGCATTTT. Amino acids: CASSEFRTGRSSDQPQHF.

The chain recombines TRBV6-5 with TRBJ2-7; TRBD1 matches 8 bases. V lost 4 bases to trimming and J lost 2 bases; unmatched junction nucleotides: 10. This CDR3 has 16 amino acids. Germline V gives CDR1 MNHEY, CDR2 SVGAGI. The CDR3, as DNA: TGTGCCAGCAGTTCCATCGGACAGGGCCTAACCTACGAGCAGTACTTC. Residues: CASSSIGQGLTYEQYF.

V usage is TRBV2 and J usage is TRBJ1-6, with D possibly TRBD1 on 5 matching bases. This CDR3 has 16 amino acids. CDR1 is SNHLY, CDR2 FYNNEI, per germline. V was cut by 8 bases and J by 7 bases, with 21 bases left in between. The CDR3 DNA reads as TGTGCCAGCTTTATTTCACCGACAGACCTAAATTCACCCCTCCACTTT. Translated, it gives CASFISPTDLNSPLHF.

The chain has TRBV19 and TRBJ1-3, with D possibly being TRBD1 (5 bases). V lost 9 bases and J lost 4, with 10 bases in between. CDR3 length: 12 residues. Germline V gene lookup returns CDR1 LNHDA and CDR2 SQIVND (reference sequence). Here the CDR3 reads CASRQIGNTIYF. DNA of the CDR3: TGTGCCAGCCGACAGATCGGAAACACCATATATTTT.

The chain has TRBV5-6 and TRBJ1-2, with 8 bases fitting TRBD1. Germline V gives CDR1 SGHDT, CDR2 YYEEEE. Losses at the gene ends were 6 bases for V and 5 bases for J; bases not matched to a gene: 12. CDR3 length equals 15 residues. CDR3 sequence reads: CASNLDGTGIYGYTF. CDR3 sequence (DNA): TGTGCCAGCAACTTAGACGGGACAGGTATTTATGGCTACACCTTC.

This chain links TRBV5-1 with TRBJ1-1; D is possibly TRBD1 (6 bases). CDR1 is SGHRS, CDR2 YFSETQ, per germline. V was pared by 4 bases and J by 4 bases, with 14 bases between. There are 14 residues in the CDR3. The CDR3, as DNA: TGCGCCAGCAGCCCGGACAGAAGAGGCACTGAAGCTTTCTTT. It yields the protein CASSPDRRGTEAFF.

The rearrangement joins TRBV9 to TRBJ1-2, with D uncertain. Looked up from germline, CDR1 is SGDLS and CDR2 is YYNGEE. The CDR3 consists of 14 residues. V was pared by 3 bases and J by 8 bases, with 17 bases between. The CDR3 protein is CASSGALSIGGYTF. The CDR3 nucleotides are TGTGCCAGCAGCGGAGCCCTTTCGATCGGGGGCTACACCTTC.

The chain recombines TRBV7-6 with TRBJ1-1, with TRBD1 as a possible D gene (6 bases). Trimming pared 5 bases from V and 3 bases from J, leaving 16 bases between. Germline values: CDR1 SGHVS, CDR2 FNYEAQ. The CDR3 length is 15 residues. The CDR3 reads CASSPDRPRYTEAFF. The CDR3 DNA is TGTGCCAGCAGCCCCGACAGGCCGCGATACACTGAAGCTTTCTTT.

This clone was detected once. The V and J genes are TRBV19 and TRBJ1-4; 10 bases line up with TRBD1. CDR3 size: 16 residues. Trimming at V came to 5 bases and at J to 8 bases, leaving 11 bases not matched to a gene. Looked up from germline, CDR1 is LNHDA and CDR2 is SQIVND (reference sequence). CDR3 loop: CASSRGTGTGDEKLFF. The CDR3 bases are TGTGCCAGTAGTCGGGGGACCGGGACAGGGGACGAAAAACTGTTTTTT. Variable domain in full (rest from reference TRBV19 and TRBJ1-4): DGGITQSPKYLFRKEGQNVTLSCEQNLNHDAMYWYRQDPGQGLRLIYYSQIVNDFQKGDIAEGYSVSREKKESFPLTVTSAQKNPTAFYLCASSRGTGTGDEKLFFGSGTQLSVL.

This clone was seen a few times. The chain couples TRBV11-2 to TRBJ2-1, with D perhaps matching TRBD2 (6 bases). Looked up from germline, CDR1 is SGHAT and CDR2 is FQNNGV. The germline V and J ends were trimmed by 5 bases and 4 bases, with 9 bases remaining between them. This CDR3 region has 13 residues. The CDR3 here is CASSQGLYNEQFF. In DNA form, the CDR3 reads TGTGCCAGCAGCCAGGGACTGTACAATGAGCAGTTCTTC.

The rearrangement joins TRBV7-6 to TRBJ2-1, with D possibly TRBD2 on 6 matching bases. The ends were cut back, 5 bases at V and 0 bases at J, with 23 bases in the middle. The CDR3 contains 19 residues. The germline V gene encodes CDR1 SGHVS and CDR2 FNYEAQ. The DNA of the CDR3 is TGTGCCAGCAGCCCTCTCGCCGGGAGACTTCGAAGCTCCTACAATGAGCAGTTCTTC. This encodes CASSPLAGRLRSSYNEQFF.

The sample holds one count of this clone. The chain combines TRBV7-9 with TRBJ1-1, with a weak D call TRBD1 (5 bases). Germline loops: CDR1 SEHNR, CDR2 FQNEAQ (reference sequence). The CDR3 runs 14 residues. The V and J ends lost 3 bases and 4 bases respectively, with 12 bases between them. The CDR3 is CASSFVQGGTEAFF. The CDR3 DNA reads TGTGCCAGCAGCTTCGTCCAGGGAGGCACTGAAGCTTTCTTT.

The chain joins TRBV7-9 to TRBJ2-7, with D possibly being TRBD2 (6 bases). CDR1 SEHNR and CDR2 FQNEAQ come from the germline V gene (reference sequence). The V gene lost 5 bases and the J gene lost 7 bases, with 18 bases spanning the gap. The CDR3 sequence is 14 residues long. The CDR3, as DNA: TGTGCCAGCAGCCGCGGGACCTCGGTAGAGGAGCAGTACTTC. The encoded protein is CASSRGTSVEEQYF.

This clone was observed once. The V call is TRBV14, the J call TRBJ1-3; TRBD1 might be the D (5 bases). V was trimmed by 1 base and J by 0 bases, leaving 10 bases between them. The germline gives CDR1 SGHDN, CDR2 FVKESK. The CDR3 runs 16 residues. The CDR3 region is CASSQVGLASGNTIYF. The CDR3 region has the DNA TGTGCCAGCAGCCAAGTGGGACTGGCCTCTGGAAACACCATATATTTT.